These T cell receptor beta chains were read from a single sample in a study of identical twins. Each CDR3 protein gets one entry after TCRdb re-called the 5' RACE reads with MiXCR. The data contain fewer than 900,000 distinct CDR3 sequences, 15% to 20% of them seen just once; the ten biggest clones take up around 13%. The same sample was also studied in work on T cells expressing NK-cell markers.

The sequencing input was PBMCs. The origin of the receptors is a woman between 18 and 29 years old in good health. The CDR3 runs from the conserved cysteine through the conserved F or W. Fields, in order: J gene, D gene, V gene, clone size, CDR3 protein, CDR3 DNA. A D gene is named only where the DNA matches it firmly. Expanded clones get a size class; other rows say once, few or many, or leave the size out.

>TRBJ2-7|TRBD2|TRBV5-1|-
CASSFGPGTSEQYF
TGCGCCAGCAGCTTTGGGCCCGGGACTAGTGAGCAGTACTTC
>TRBJ1-5|-|TRBV29-1|few
CSVLSGDQPQHF
TGCAGCGTTCTTAGTGGCGATCAGCCCCAGCATTTT
>TRBJ2-2|-|TRBV27|-
CASSLRSGRYPFF
TGTGCCAGCAGTTTAAGGTCCGGAAGGTATCCGTTTTTT
>TRBJ2-7|-|TRBV12-3/TRBV12-4|-
CASSFGAHDPTDEQYF
TGTGCCAGCAGTTTCGGGGCCCATGATCCGACGGACGAGCAGTACTTC
>TRBJ1-5|-|TRBV25-1|many
CASSESLDSQPQHF
TGTGCCAGCAGTGAAAGCTTGGATAGTCAGCCCCAGCATTTT
>TRBJ1-5|-|TRBV12-3/TRBV12-4|many
CASSLSREQPQHF
TGTGCCAGCAGTTTAAGCCGGGAGCAGCCCCAGCATTTT
>TRBJ2-7|-|TRBV27|few
CASRAQGRSYEQYF
TGTGCCAGCAGGGCGCAGGGGCGATCCTACGAGCAGTACTTC
>TRBJ2-6|TRBD1|TRBV27|-
CASRTLGQGAFGANVLTF
TGTGCCAGCAGAACCTTAGGGCAGGGGGCATTTGGGGCCAACGTCCTGACTTTC
>TRBJ2-5|TRBD2|TRBV20-1|many
CSARGGSQETQYF
TGCAGTGCGAGGGGAGGGTCTCAAGAGACCCAGTACTTC
>TRBJ2-1|TRBD2|TRBV4-3|-
CASSQGRAGDLWDEQFF
TGCGCCAGCAGCCAAGGCCGAGCGGGAGATTTGTGGGATGAGCAGTTCTTC
>TRBJ2-5|-|TRBV7-3|few
CASSPGPIQETQYF
TGTGCCAGCAGCCCGGGACCGATCCAAGAGACCCAGTACTTC
>TRBJ2-5|-|TRBV3-1|-
CASSPHDGGEETQYF
TGTGCCAGCAGCCCCCACGATGGGGGAGAAGAGACCCAGTACTTC
>TRBJ2-2|TRBD1|TRBV10-3|-
CAISMTDRVNTGELFF
TGTGCCATCAGCATGACGGACAGGGTGAACACCGGGGAGCTGTTTTTT
>TRBJ2-7|TRBD2|TRBV4-3|-
CASSQDWGLAYEQYF
TGCGCCAGCAGCCAAGATTGGGGACTAGCCTACGAGCAGTACTTC
>TRBJ2-3|-|TRBV20-1|-
CSARDPLAVDTQYF
TGCAGTGCTAGAGATCCGCTAGCTGTTGATACGCAGTATTTT
>TRBJ1-2|-|TRBV20-1|few
CSARDRIYGYTF
TGCAGTGCTAGAGACAGGATCTATGGCTACACCTTC
>TRBJ2-3|TRBD2|TRBV20-1|-
CSGSGPLTDTQYF
TGCAGTGGTAGCGGGCCACTCACAGATACGCAGTATTTT
>TRBJ2-5|TRBD2|TRBV9|-
CASSVGLAGSLGETQYF
TGTGCCAGCAGCGTAGGGCTAGCGGGGTCCCTCGGAGAGACCCAGTACTTC
>TRBJ1-1|TRBD1|TRBV12-3/TRBV12-4|few
CASSSDRGPGTEAFF
TGTGCCAGCAGTTCAGACAGGGGGCCCGGCACTGAAGCTTTCTTT
>TRBJ1-1|-|TRBV10-3|-
CAISESNTEAFF
TGTGCCATCAGTGAATCGAACACTGAAGCTTTCTTT
>TRBJ2-7|-|TRBV11-2|once
CASSLYLSPGQISDPYEQYF
TGTGCCAGCAGCTTATATCTCTCCCCCGGACAAATATCGGACCCCTACGAGCAGTACTTC
>TRBJ2-7|TRBD2|TRBV12-3/TRBV12-4|-
CASSYTSVAEQYF
TGTGCCAGCAGTTATACTAGCGTCGCCGAGCAGTACTTC
>TRBJ2-2|-|TRBV4-3|-
CASSQDVSFRGELFF
TGCGCCAGCAGCCAAGATGTATCATTCCGTGGGGAGCTGTTTTTT
>TRBJ2-3|-|TRBV6-5|few
CASSYGGTAVDGAQYF
TGTGCCAGCAGTTACGGCGGGACCGCCGTCGATGGTGCGCAGTATTTT
>TRBJ2-5|TRBD1|TRBV5-1|few
CASGTGVGETQYF
TGCGCCAGCGGGACAGGGGTCGGAGAGACCCAGTACTTC
>TRBJ2-1|-|TRBV7-2|few
CASSSMLGVGDYNEQFF
TGTGCCAGCAGCTCAATGCTGGGGGTCGGGGATTACAATGAGCAGTTCTTC
>TRBJ2-1|-|TRBV5-1|few
CASTLDGISYNEQFF
TGCGCCAGCACCCTAGATGGAATTTCCTACAATGAGCAGTTCTTC
>TRBJ2-1|-|TRBV19|-
CASTRRGLADAYNEQFF
TGTGCCAGTACCCGTCGGGGTCTGGCCGATGCCTACAATGAGCAGTTCTTC
>TRBJ2-7|-|TRBV29-1|-
CSVERDTYEQYF
TGCAGCGTTGAAAGGGACACATACGAGCAGTACTTC
>TRBJ2-5|TRBD2|TRBV28|-
CASSLKLGLIQETQYF
TGTGCCAGCAGTTTAAAGTTGGGACTAATACAAGAGACCCAGTACTTC
>TRBJ1-2|-|TRBV7-2|few
CASSKGRGYGYTF
TGTGCCAGCAGCAAAGGACGTGGGTATGGCTACACCTTC
>TRBJ2-7|TRBD2|TRBV20-1|many
CSASAGTTLYEQYF
TGCAGTGCTAGTGCCGGGACTACCCTCTACGAGCAGTACTTC
>TRBJ1-1|-|TRBV7-9|few
CASSLTDTEAFF
TGTGCCAGCAGCTTAACCGACACTGAAGCTTTCTTT
>TRBJ2-2|TRBD2|TRBV20-1|many
CSARAPAGGLKNTGELFF
TGCAGTGCTAGAGCTCCAGCGGGAGGTCTAAAGAACACCGGGGAGCTGTTTTTT